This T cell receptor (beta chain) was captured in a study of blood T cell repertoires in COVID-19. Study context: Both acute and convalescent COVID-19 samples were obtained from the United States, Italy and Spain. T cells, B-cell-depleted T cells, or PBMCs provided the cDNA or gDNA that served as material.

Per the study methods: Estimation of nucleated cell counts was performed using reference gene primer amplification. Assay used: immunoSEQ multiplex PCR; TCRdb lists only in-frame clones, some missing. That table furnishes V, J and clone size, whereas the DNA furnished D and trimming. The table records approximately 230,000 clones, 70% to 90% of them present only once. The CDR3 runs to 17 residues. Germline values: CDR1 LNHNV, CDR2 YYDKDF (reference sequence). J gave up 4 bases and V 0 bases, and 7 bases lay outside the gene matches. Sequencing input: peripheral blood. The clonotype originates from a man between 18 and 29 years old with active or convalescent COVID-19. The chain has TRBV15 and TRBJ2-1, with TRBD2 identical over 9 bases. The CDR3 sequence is CATSRETSGSSYNEQFF. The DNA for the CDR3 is TGTGCCACCAGCAGAGAGACTAGCGGTTCCTCGTACAATGAGCAGTTCTTC.